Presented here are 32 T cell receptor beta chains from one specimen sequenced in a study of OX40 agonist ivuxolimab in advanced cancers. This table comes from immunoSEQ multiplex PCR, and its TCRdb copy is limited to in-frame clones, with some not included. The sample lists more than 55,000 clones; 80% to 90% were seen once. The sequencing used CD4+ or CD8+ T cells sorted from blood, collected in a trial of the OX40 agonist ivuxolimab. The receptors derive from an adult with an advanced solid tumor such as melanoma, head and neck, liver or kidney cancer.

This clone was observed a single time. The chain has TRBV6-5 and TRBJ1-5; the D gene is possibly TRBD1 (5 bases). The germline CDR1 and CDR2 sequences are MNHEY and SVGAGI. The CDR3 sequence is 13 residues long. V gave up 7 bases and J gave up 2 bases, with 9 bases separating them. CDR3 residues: CASTLQGNQPQHF. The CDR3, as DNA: TGTGCCAGCACGCTACAGGGCAATCAGCCCCAGCATTTT.

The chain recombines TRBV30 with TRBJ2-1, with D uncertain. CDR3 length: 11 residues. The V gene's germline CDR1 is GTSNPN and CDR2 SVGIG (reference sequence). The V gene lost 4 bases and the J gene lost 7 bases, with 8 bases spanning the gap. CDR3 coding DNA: TGTGCCTGGACCTTGGGGAATGAGCAGTTCTTC. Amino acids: CAWTLGNEQFF.

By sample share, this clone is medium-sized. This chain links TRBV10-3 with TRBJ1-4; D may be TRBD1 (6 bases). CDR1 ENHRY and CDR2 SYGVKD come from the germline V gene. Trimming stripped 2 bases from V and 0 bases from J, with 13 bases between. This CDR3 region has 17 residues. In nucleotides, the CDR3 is TGTGCCATCAGTGAGCAGGCAGGGGCGGCAACTAATGAAAAACTGTTTTTT. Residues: CAISEQAGAATNEKLFF.

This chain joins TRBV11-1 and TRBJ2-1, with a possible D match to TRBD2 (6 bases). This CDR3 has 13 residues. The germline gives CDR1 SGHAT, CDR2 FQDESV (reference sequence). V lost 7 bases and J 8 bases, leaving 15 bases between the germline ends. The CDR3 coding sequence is TGTGCCAGCAATCGCGCGGGGATGGATGAGCAGTTCTTC. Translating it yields CASNRAGMDEQFF.

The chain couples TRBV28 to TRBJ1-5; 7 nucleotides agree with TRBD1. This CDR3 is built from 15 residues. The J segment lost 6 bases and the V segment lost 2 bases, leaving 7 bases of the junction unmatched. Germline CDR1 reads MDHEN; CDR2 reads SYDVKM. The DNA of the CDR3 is TGTGCCAGCAGTTTAGGAGGGGGCGAGTTTCAGCCCCAGCATTTT. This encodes CASSLGGGEFQPQHF. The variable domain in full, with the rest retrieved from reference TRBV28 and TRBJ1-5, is DVKVTQSSRYLVKRTGEKVFLECVQDMDHENMFWYRQDPGLGLRLIYFSYDVKMKEKGDIPEGYSVSREKKERFSLILESASTNQTSMYLCASSLGGGEFQPQHFGDGTRLSIL.

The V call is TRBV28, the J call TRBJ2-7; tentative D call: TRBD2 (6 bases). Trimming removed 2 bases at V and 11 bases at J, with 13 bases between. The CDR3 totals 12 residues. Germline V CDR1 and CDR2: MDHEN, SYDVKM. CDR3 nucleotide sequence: TGTGCCAGCAGTTTAAGGGAGGCAGGGAAGTACTTC. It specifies CASSLREAGKYF.

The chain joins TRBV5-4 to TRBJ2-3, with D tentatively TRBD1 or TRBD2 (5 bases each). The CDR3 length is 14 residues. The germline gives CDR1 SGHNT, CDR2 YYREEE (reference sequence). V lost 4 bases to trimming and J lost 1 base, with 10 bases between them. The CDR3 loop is CASSGRGGTDTQYF. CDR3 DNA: TGTGCCAGCAGCGGGAGAGGGGGCACAGATACGCAGTATTTT.

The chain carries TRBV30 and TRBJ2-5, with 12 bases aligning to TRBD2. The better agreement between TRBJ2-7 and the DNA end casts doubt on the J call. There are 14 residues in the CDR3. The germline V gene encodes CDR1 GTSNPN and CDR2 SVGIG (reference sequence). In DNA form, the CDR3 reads TGTGCCTGGAGTATGACTAGCGGGAGAAACGAGCAGTACTTC. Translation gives CAWSMTSGRNEQYF.

CDR3 protein: CASRGSGGFQETQYF. The CDR3 DNA is TGTGCCAGCAGGGGGAGCGGGGGCTTCCAAGAGACCCAGTACTTC. The chain links TRBV28 to TRBJ2-5; 8 positions agree with TRBD2. The V gene end was trimmed by 6 bases and the J gene end by 1 base; junction bases not matched to a gene: 7. The CDR3 extends over 15 amino acids. The V gene's germline CDR1 is MDHEN and CDR2 SYDVKM.

The CDR3 DNA reads as TGCGCCAGCAAGACAGGGTCGGGCGCAGATACGCAGTATTTT. Translated, it gives CASKTGSGADTQYF. The chain uses TRBV5-1 and TRBJ2-3, with 7 nucleotides matching TRBD1. CDR3 length: 14 amino acids. V lost 6 bases, J lost 4 bases, and 8 bases stayed unmatched. The germline V gene encodes CDR1 SGHRS and CDR2 YFSETQ.

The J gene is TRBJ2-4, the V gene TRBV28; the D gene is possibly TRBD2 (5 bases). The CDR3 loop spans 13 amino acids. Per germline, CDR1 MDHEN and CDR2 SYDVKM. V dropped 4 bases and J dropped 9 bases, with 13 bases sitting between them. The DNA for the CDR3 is TGTGCCAGCAGTTACAACACCGCGGGCATTCAGTACTTC. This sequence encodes CASSYNTAGIQYF.

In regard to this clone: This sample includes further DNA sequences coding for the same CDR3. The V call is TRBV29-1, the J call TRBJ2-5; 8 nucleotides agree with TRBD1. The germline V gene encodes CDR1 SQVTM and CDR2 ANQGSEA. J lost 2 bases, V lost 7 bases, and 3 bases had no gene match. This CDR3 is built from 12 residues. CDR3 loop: CSGGDRQETQYF. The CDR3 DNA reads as TGCAGCGGCGGGGACAGGCAAGAGACCCAGTACTTC.

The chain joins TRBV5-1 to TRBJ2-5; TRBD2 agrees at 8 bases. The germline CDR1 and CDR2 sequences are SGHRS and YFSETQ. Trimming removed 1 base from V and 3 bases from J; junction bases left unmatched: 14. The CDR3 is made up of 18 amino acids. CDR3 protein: CASSLTTRGRGDEETQYF. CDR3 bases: TGCGCCAGCAGCTTGACCACCCGTGGGCGGGGGGATGAAGAGACCCAGTACTTC.

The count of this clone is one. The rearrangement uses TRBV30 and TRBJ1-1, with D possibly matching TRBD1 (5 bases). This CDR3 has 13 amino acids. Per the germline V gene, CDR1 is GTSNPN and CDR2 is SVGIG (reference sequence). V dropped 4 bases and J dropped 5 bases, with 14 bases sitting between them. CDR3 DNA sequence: TGTGCCTGGACCGGGGCCCGGGATACTGAAGCTTTCTTT. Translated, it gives CAWTGARDTEAFF. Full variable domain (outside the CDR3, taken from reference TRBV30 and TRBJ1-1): SQTIHQWPATLVQPVGSPLSLECTVEGTSNPNLYWYRQAAGRGLQLLFYSVGIGQISSEVPQNLSASRPQDRQFILSSKKLLLSDSGFYLCAWTGARDTEAFFGQGTRLTVV.

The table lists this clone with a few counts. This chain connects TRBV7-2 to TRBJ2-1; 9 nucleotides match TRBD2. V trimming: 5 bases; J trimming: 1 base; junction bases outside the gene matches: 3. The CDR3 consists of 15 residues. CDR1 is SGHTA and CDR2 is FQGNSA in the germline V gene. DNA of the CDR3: TGTGCCAGCAGCGAAGGACTAGCGTCCTACAATGAGCAGTTCTTC. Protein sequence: CASSEGLASYNEQFF.

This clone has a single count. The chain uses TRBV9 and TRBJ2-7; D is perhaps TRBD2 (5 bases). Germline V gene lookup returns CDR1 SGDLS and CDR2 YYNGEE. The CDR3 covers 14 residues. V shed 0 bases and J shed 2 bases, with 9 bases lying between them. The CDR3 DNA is TGTGCCAGCAGCGTAGCCCCGGGGACCTACGAGCAGTACTTC. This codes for CASSVAPGTYEQYF.

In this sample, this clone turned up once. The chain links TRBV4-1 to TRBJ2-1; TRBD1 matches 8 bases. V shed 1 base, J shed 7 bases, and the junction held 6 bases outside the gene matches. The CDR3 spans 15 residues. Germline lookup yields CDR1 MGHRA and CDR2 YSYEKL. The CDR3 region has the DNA TGCGCCAGCAGCCAAGGACAGGGGAAGAGGAATGAGCAGTTCTTC. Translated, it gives CASSQGQGKRNEQFF.

The CDR3 nucleotides read TGTGCCACCAGCAGATATGGAAGTAATGAAAAACTGTTTTTT. Its translation is CATSRYGSNEKLFF. This chain joins TRBV15 and TRBJ1-4; D gene ambiguous. Germline V gene sequence: CDR1 LNHNV, CDR2 YYDKDF (reference sequence). This CDR3 has 14 residues. Trimming cost V 2 bases and J 4 bases, with 8 bases left between them.

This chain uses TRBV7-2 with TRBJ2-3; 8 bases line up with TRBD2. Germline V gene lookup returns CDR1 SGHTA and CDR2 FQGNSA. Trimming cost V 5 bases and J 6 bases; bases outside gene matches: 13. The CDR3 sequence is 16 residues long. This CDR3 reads CASSLGVAGLRDTQYF. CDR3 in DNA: TGTGCCAGCAGCCTCGGGGTAGCGGGGCTACGGGATACGCAGTATTTT.

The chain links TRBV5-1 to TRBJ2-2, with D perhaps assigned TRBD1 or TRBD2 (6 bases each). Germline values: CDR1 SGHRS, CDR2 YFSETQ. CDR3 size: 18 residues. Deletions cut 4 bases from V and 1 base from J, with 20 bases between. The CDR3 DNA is TGCGCCAGCAGCCATGGTGGGGGCGGGACACTGAACACCGGGGAGCTGTTTTTT. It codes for CASSHGGGGTLNTGELFF.

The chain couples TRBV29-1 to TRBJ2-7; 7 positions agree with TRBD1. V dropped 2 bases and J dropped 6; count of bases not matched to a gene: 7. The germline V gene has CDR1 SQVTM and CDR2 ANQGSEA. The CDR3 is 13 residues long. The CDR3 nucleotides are TGCAGCGTTGAAAGGCAGGGGGATTTCGAGCAGTACTTC. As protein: CSVERQGDFEQYF.

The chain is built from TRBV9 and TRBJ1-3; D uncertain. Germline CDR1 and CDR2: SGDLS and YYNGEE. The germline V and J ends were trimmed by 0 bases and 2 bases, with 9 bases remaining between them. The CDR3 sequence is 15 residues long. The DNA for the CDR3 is TGTGCCAGCAGCGTAGTCGGGGTTCCTGGAAACACCATATATTTT. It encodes CASSVVGVPGNTIYF.

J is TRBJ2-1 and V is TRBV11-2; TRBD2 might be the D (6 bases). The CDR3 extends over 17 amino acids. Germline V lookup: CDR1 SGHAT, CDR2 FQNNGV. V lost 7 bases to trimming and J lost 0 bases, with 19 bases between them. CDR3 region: CASNDPRREDSYNEQFF. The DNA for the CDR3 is TGTGCCAGCAACGACCCGCGGAGGGAGGACTCCTACAATGAGCAGTTCTTC.

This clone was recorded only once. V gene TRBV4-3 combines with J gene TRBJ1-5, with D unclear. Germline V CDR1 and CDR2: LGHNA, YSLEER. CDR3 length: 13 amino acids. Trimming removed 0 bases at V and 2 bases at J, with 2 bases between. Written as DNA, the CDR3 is TGCGCCAGCAGCCAAGATGGCAATCAGCCCCAGCATTTT. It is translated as CASSQDGNQPQHF.

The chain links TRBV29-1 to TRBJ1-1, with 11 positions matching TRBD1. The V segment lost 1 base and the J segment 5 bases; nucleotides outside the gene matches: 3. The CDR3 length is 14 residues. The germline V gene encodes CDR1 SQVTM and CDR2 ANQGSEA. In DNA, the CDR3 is TGCAGCGTTGAAGTCGGGACAGGGGGGACTGAAGCTTTCTTT. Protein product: CSVEVGTGGTEAFF.

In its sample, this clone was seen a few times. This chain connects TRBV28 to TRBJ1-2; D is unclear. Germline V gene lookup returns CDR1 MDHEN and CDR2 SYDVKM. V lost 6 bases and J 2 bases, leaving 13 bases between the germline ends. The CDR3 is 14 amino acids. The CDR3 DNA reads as TGTGCCAGCAGGGCCTGGAGGAGCAACTATGGCTACACCTTC. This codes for CASRAWRSNYGYTF.

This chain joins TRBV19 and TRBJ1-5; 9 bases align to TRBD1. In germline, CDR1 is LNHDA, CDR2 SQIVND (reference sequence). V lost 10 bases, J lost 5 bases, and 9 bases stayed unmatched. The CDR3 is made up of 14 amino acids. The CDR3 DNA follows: TGTGCCATCCTGGAGAGGGACAGGGATCAGCCCCAGCATTTT. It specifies CAILERDRDQPQHF.

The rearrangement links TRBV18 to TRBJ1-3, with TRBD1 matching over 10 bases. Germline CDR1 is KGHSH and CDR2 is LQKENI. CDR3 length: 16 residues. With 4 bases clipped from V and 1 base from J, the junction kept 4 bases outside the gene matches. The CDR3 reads CASSLRTGGSGNTIYF. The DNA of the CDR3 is TGTGCCAGCTCACTGCGGACAGGGGGTTCTGGAAACACCATATATTTT.

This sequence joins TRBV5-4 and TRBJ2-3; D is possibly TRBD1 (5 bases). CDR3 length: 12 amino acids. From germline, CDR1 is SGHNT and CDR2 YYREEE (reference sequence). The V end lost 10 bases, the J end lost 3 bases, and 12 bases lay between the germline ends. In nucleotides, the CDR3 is TGTGCCGCTGGGCAGGGAACAGATACGCAGTATTTT. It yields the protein CAAGQGTDTQYF.

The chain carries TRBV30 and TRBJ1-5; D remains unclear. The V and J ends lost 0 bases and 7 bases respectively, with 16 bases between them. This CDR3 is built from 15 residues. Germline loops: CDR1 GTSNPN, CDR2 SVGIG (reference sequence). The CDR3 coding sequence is TGTGCCTGGAGTGTAAGCCGGGGAGGTTTCCAGCCCCAGCATTTT. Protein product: CAWSVSRGGFQPQHF.

The CDR3 loop is CASSVDPGGPADTQYF. DNA of the CDR3: TGTGCCAGCAGCGTAGACCCGGGGGGGCCCGCCGATACGCAGTATTTT. The chain carries TRBV9 and TRBJ2-3; 8 nucleotides line up with TRBD2. This CDR3 is built from 16 residues. The V and J ends lost 0 bases and 6 bases, in that order; junction bases with no gene match: 9. Germline V gene lookup returns CDR1 SGDLS and CDR2 YYNGEE.

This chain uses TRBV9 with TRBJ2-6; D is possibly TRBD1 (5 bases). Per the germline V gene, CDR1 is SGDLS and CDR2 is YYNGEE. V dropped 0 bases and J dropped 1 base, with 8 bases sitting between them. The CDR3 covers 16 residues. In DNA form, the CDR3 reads TGTGCCAGCAGCGTAGGGGGCTTGTCTGGGGCCAACGTCCTGACTTTC. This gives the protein CASSVGGLSGANVLTF. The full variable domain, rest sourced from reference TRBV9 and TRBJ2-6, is DSGVTQTPKHLITATGQRVTLRCSPRSGDLSVYWYQQSLDQGLQFLIQYYNGEERAKGNILERFSAQQFPDLHSELNLSSLELGDSALYFCASSVGGLSGANVLTFGAGSRLTVL.